A single sample gave rise to the 16 T cell receptor beta chains below, sequenced in a study of technical replicates of blood from a few donors. Assay used: immunoSEQ multiplex PCR; TCRdb lists only in-frame clones, some missing. The data contain around 80,000 clones, roughly 98% of them singletons. Sequencing was performed on T cells isolated from PBMCs. Receptor source: a human donor in good health.

The chain has TRBV7-8 and TRBJ2-7; 7 bases map to TRBD2. CDR3 length equals 16 residues. From germline, CDR1 is SGHVS and CDR2 FQNEAQ. V dropped 3 bases and J dropped 1; count of bases not matched to a gene: 9. CDR3 region: CASSFGLAVASYEQYF. The CDR3 bases are TGTGCCAGCAGCTTTGGGCTAGCGGTAGCGTCCTACGAGCAGTACTTC.

The chain is built from TRBV11-2 and TRBJ1-1; no firm D call. CDR3 length: 13 amino acids. The germline V and J ends were trimmed by 2 bases and 1 base, with 5 bases remaining between them. The V gene's germline CDR1 is SGHAT and CDR2 FQNNGV. This CDR3 is CASSLHTNTEAFF. CDR3 coding DNA: TGTGCCAGCAGCTTACACACGAACACTGAAGCTTTCTTT.

This clone was picked up one time. The V call is TRBV28, the J call TRBJ2-7; 11 bases are shared with TRBD2. The V and J ends lost 3 bases and 2 bases, in that order; junction bases with no gene match: 9. CDR1 is MDHEN, CDR2 SYDVKM, per germline. The CDR3 runs 17 residues. The CDR3 DNA is TGTGCCAGCAGTTTCTCTTACGGACTAGCGGGTACCTACGAGCAGTACTTC. Protein: CASSFSYGLAGTYEQYF.

The V gene is TRBV2, the J gene TRBJ1-5, with TRBD1 as a possible D gene (6 bases). V was cut by 1 base and J by 7 bases, with 11 bases left in between. Germline loops: CDR1 SNHLY, CDR2 FYNNEI. This CDR3 contains 14 residues. The CDR3: CASSEDRAQQPQHF. In DNA, the CDR3 is TGTGCCAGCAGTGAAGACAGGGCCCAACAGCCCCAGCATTTT.

This sequence joins TRBV9 and TRBJ2-7, with a tentative D call TRBD2 (6 bases). V dropped 7 bases and J dropped 0 bases, with 14 bases sitting between them. The CDR3 consists of 14 residues. Germline lookup yields CDR1 SGDLS and CDR2 YYNGEE. CDR3 bases: TGTGCCAGCGCCCGGTCCGGGAGCTCCTACGAGCAGTACTTC. This gives the protein CASARSGSSYEQYF.

This chain joins TRBV19 and TRBJ1-1; D not certain. Trimming left V 4 bases short and J 0 bases short, with 15 bases between. CDR3 length: 16 amino acids. Germline values: CDR1 LNHDA, CDR2 SQIVND (reference sequence). In DNA, the CDR3 is TGTGCCAGTAGTACCCCTTGGGAGGGCATGAACACTGAAGCTTTCTTT. This gives the protein CASSTPWEGMNTEAFF.

V gene TRBV4-2 combines with J gene TRBJ2-7, with 7 bases fitting TRBD1. V shed 3 bases and J 1 base; nucleotides not matched to a gene: 6. Looked up from germline, CDR1 is LGHNA and CDR2 is YNFKEQ. The CDR3 spans 15 residues. DNA for the CDR3: TGTGCCAGCAGCCAGACAGGGTCTGGATCCTACGAGCAGTACTTC. It translates to CASSQTGSGSYEQYF.

This clone was seen once. The chain combines TRBV28 with TRBJ1-2; 7 bases are a match to TRBD1. This CDR3 is 13 amino acids long. CDR1 and CDR2 (germline): MDHEN, SYDVKM. The J segment lost 2 bases and the V segment lost 11 bases, leaving 8 bases of the junction unmatched. The CDR3 loop is CAGSGGQNYGYTF. CDR3 DNA sequence: TGTGCCGGCTCCGGGGGACAGAACTATGGCTACACCTTC.

This chain uses TRBV7-6 with TRBJ1-1; TRBD1 aligns across 7 bases. The CDR3 totals 15 residues. Trimming removed 1 base from V and 5 bases from J; junction bases left unmatched: 7. CDR1 is SGHVS and CDR2 is FNYEAQ in the germline V gene. The CDR3 reads CASSLGQGVGTEAFF. The CDR3 DNA follows: TGTGCCAGCAGCTTAGGCCAGGGGGTTGGGACTGAAGCTTTCTTT.

The chain employs TRBV19 and TRBJ1-5; D is possibly TRBD1 (6 bases). The V gene's germline CDR1 is LNHDA and CDR2 SQIVND (reference sequence). This CDR3 is 15 amino acids long. The V gene lost 5 bases and the J gene lost 0 bases, with 11 bases spanning the gap. The CDR3 here is CASSPGTLSNQPQHF. In DNA, the CDR3 is TGTGCCAGTAGTCCGGGGACACTTAGCAATCAGCCCCAGCATTTT.

The chain couples TRBV7-9 to TRBJ2-7; D remains ambiguous. Looked up from germline, CDR1 is SEHNR and CDR2 is FQNEAQ (reference sequence). Trimming took off 4 bases at V and 3 bases at J, with 10 bases between the two ends. The CDR3 covers 13 residues. The CDR3 region is CASSSSSVYEQYF. Written as DNA, the CDR3 is TGTGCCAGCAGCTCCTCCAGCGTCTACGAGCAGTACTTC.

This chain connects TRBV4-1 to TRBJ2-7, with D possibly TRBD2 on 5 matching bases. CDR1 is MGHRA, CDR2 YSYEKL, per germline. V dropped 0 bases and J dropped 0 bases, with 15 bases sitting between them. The CDR3 is made up of 17 amino acids. The chain's CDR3 is CASSQEGPGVFSYEQYF. Written as DNA, the CDR3 is TGCGCCAGCAGCCAAGAGGGCCCCGGGGTCTTCTCCTACGAGCAGTACTTC.

The chain links TRBV5-4 to TRBJ2-3; D is ambiguous. This CDR3 has 14 residues. V lost 1 base to trimming and J lost 1 base, with 7 bases between them. Germline lookup yields CDR1 SGHNT and CDR2 YYREEE (reference sequence). The CDR3 spells CASSLRAGTDTQYF. Written as DNA, the CDR3 is TGTGCCAGCAGCTTGCGCGCGGGCACAGATACGCAGTATTTT. The variable domain in full, with the rest retrieved from reference TRBV5-4 and TRBJ2-3, is ETGVTQSPTHLIKTRGQQVTLRCSSQSGHNTVSWYQQALGQGPQFIFQYYREEENGRGNFPPRFSGLQFPNYSSELNVNALELDDSALYLCASSLRAGTDTQYFGPGTRLTVL.

V gene TRBV5-6 combines with J gene TRBJ2-5; the D gene is possibly TRBD1 (6 bases). The CDR3 sequence is 13 residues long. Trimming stripped 0 bases from V and 4 bases from J, with 7 bases between. The germline CDR1 and CDR2 sequences are SGHDT and YYEEEE. DNA of the CDR3: TGTGCCAGCAGCTTGGACAGGGTAGAGACCCAGTACTTC. Its protein is CASSLDRVETQYF.

The chain recombines TRBV19 with TRBJ2-1, with D maybe TRBD1 (5 bases). Trimming cost V 6 bases and J 6 bases, with 15 bases left between them. The CDR3 is 14 amino acids. The germline V gene encodes CDR1 LNHDA and CDR2 SQIVND (reference sequence). The chain's CDR3 is CASRWMEGANEQFF. The CDR3 region has the DNA TGTGCCAGTAGATGGATGGAAGGGGCCAATGAGCAGTTCTTC.

The chain recombines TRBV6-6 with TRBJ2-7; 8 bases align to TRBD1. Germline V CDR1 and CDR2: MNHNY, SVGAGI (reference sequence). The CDR3 covers 14 residues. The V gene end was trimmed by 1 base and the J gene end by 3 bases; junction bases not matched to a gene: 2. The CDR3 region is CASSYWTGHYEQYF. DNA for the CDR3: TGTGCCAGCAGTTACTGGACAGGGCACTACGAGCAGTACTTC.